This T cell receptor (beta chain) was recorded in a study of T cell responses to AZD1222 COVID-19 vaccine. Sequenced by immunoSEQ multiplex PCR; TCRdb stores in-frame clones only, minus some. The table has 150,000 to 200,000 clones, over 90% seen once. Findings of the study overall: Most donors were white British and more were female, and clonal diversity was possibly underestimated. Of spike-specific TCRs, nearly half reportedly target regions left unmutated in variants.

In its sample, this clone was seen a few times. Its target is not known. V dropped 5 bases and J dropped 6 bases, with 7 bases sitting between them. Germline CDR1 reads SNHLY; CDR2 reads FYNNEI. CDR3 length equals 11 residues. This sequence originates from an adult in good health. The sequencing here drew on peripheral blood, taken on day 0 of AZD1222 vaccination. The chain couples TRBV2 to TRBJ1-1, with D unresolved. The CDR3 DNA reads as TGTGCCAGCAGTATAAGGGCTGAAGCTTTCTTT. The encoded protein is CASSIRAEAFF.